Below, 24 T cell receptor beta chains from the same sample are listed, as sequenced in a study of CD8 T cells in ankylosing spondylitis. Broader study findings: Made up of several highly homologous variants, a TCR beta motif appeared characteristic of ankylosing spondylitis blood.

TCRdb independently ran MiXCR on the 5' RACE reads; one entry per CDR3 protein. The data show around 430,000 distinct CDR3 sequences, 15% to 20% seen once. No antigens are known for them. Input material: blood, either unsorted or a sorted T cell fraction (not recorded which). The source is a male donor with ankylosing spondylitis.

This CDR3 is CASSVEREGEAFF. The CDR3 nucleotides are TGTGCCAGCAGCGTAGAAAGGGAAGGTGAAGCTTTCTTT. This chain connects TRBV9 to TRBJ1-1, with D hard to call. The CDR3 contains 13 residues. The V gene lost 0 bases and the J gene lost 7 bases, with 10 bases spanning the gap. Germline lookup yields CDR1 SGDLS and CDR2 YYNGEE.

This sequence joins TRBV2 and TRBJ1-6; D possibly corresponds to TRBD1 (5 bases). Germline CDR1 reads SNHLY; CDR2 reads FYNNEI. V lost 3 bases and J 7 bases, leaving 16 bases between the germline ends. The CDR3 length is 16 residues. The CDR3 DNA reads TGTGCCAGCAGTGAGCGTCCGGGACCGGTAAATTCACCCCTCCACTTT. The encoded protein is CASSERPGPVNSPLHF.

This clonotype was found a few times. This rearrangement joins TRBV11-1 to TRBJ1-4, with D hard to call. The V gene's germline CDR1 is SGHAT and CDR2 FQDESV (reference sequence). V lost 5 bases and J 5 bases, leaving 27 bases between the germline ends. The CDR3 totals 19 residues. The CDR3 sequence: CASSPSRETAAKRNEKLFF. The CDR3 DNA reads TGTGCCAGCAGCCCCAGCCGCGAAACCGCCGCCAAGAGAAATGAAAAACTGTTTTTT.

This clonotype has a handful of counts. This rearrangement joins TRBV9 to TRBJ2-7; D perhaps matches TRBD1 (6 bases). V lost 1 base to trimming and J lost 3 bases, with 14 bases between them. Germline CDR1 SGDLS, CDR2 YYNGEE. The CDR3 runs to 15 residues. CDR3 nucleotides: TGTGCCAGCAGCGTACGAGCAGAAGGGGGCTACGAGCAGTACTTC. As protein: CASSVRAEGGYEQYF.

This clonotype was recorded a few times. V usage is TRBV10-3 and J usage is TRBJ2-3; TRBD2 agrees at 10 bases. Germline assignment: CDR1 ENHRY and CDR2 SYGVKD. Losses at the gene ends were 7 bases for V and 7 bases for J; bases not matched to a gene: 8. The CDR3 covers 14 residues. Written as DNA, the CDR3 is TGTGCCATCACAGCGGGGGGGCAAGGGAATACGCAGTATTTT. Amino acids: CAITAGGQGNTQYF.

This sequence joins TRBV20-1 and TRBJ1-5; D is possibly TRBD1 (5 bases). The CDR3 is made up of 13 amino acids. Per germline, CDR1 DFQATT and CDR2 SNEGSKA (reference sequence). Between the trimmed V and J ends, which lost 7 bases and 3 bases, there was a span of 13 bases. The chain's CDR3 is CSVRGLHNQPQHF. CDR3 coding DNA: TGCAGTGTGAGGGGACTTCACAATCAGCCCCAGCATTTT.

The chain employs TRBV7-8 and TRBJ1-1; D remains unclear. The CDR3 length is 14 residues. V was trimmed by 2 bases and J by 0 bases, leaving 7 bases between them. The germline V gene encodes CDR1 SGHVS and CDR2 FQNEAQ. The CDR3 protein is CASSLSFLNTEAFF. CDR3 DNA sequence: TGTGCCAGCAGCTTAAGCTTCTTGAACACTGAAGCTTTCTTT.

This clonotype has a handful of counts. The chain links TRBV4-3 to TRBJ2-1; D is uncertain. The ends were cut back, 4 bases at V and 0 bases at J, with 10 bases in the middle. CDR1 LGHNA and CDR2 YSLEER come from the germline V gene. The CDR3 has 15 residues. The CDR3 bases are TGCGCCAGCAGCCCTACGCTGAGCTCCTACAATGAGCAGTTCTTC. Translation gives CASSPTLSSYNEQFF.

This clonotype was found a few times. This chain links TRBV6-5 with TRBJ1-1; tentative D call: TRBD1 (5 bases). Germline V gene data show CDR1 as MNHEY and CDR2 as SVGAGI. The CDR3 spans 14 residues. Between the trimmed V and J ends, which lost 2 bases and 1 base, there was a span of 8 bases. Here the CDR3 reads CASSYRQRNTEAFF. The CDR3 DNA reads TGTGCCAGCAGTTACCGACAGAGGAACACTGAAGCTTTCTTT.

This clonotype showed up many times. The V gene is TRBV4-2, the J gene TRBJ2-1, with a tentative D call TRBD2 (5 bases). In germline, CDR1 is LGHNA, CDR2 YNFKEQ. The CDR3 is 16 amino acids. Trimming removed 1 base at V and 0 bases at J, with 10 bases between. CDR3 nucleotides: TGTGCCAGCAGCCAAGTGAGTGGGAGCTCCTACAATGAGCAGTTCTTC. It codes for CASSQVSGSSYNEQFF.

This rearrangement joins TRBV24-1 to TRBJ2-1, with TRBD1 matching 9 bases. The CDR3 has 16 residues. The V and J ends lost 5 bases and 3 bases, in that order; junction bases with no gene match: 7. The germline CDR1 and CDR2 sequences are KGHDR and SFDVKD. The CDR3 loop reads CATSVGGQGNYNEQFF. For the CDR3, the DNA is TGTGCCACCAGTGTAGGGGGACAGGGTAACTACAATGAGCAGTTCTTC.

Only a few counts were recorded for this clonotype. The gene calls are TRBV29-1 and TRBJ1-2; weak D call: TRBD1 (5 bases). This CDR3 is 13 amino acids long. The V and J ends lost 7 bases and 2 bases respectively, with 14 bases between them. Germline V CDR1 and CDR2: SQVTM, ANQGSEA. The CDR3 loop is CSAPREENYGYTF. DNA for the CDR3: TGCAGCGCACCCAGGGAGGAAAACTATGGCTACACCTTC.

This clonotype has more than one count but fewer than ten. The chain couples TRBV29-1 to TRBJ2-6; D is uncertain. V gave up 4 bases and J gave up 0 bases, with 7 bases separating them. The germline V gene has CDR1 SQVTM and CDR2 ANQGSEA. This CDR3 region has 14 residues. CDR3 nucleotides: TGCAGCGTTGCTTCCGGCTCTGGGGCCAACGTCCTGACTTTC. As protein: CSVASGSGANVLTF.

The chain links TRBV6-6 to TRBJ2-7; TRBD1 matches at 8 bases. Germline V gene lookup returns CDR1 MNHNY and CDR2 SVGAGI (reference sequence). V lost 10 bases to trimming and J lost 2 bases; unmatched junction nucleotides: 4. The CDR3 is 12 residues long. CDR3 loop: CATTGGTYEQYF. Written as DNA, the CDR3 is TGTGCCACTACAGGGGGAACCTACGAGCAGTACTTC.

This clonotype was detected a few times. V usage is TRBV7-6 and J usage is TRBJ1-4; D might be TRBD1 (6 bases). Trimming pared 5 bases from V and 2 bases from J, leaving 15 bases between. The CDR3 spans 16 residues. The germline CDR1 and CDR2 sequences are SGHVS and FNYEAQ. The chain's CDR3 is CASSHIRGSTNEKLFF. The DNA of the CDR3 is TGTGCCAGCAGCCACATCAGGGGATCTACTAATGAAAAACTGTTTTTT.

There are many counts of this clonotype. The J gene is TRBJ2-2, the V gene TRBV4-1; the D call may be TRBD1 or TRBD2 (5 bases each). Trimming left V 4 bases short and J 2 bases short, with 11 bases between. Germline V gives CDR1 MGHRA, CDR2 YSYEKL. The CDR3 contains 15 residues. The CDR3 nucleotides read TGCGCCAGCAGCCGAGGGGAGATCAACACCGGGGAGCTGTTTTTT. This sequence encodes CASSRGEINTGELFF.

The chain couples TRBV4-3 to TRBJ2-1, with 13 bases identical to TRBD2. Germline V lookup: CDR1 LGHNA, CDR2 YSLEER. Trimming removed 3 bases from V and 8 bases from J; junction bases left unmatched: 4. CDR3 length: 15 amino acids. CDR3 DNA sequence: TGCGCCAGCAGCCATGATGGACTAGCGGGGGATGAGCAGTTCTTC. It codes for CASSHDGLAGDEQFF.

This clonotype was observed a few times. CDR3 DNA sequence: TGTGCCAGTAGTCCCTCGGGAAGCCACATGAACACTGAAGCTTTCTTT. Protein: CASSPSGSHMNTEAFF. This rearrangement joins TRBV19 to TRBJ1-1; D remains ambiguous. The ends were cut back, 5 bases at V and 0 bases at J, with 16 bases in the middle. The germline V gene has CDR1 LNHDA and CDR2 SQIVND (reference sequence). The CDR3 is made up of 16 amino acids. The full variable domain, rest sourced from reference TRBV19 and TRBJ1-1, is DGGITQSPKYLFRKEGQNVTLSCEQNLNHDAMYWYRQDPGQGLRLIYYSQIVNDFQKGDIAEGYSVSREKKESFPLTVTSAQKNPTAFYLCASSPSGSHMNTEAFFGQGTRLTVV.

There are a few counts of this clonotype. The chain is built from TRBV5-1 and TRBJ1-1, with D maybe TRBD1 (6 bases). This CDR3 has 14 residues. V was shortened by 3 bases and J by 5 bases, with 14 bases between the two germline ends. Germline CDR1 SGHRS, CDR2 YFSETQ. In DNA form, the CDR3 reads TGCGCCAGCAGCTCGACAGGTTTACGGACTGAAGCTTTCTTT. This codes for CASSSTGLRTEAFF.

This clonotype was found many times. The CDR3, as DNA: TGTGCCAGCAGTTTAAGCCGACCAGATACGCAGTATTTT. It specifies CASSLSRPDTQYF. The V and J genes are TRBV12-3 or TRBV12-4 and TRBJ2-3; D gene ambiguous. Trimming cost V 2 bases and J 4 bases, with 7 bases left between them. The CDR3 has 13 residues.

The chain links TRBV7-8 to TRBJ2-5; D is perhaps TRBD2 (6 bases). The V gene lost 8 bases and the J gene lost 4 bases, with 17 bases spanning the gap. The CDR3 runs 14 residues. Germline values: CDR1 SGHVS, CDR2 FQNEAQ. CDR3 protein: CASRTLGGVETQYF. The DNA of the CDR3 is TGTGCCAGCCGTACCCTCGGGGGAGTAGAGACCCAGTACTTC.

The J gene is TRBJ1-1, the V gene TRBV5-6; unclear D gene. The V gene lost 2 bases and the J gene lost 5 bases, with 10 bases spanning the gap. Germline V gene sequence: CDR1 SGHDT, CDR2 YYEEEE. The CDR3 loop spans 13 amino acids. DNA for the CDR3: TGTGCCAGCAGCTTTAGGTCGGGGACTGAAGCTTTCTTT. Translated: CASSFRSGTEAFF.

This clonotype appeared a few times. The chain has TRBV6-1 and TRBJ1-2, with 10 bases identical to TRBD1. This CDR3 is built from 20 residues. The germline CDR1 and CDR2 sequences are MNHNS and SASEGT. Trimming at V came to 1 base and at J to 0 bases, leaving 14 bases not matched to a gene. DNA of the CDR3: TGTGCCAGCAGTGAAGGCCACCCTGGGACAGGGGCCATAGCTAACTATGGCTACACCTTC. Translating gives CASSEGHPGTGAIANYGYTF.

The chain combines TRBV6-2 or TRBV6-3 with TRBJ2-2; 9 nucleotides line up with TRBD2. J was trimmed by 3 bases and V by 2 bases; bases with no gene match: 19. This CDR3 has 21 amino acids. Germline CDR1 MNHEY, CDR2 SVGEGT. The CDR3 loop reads CASSYRPGELAGSWDTGELFF. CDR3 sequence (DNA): TGTGCCAGCAGTTACCGCCCCGGGGAGCTAGCGGGATCTTGGGACACCGGGGAGCTGTTTTTT.